The clone carrying this TCR beta chain was detected a few times. Its specificity is not known. The CDR3 has 15 amino acids. Between the trimmed V and J ends, which lost 5 bases and 7 bases, there was a span of 16 bases. Germline V gene data show CDR1 as SGHDT and CDR2 as YYEEEE. This sample stems from a study of response to subunit inactivated influenza vaccine. TCRdb reanalysed the RT-PCR reads using MiXCR and keeps one entry per CDR3 protein. The data show a few hundred thousand distinct CDR3 sequences, about 10% seen once. Overall study results and limits: Seasonal influenza vaccination, on each occasion, was suggested by the authors to recruit few new T cells.

This sample comprised PBMCs from blood, obtained about 40 days after vaccination. The TCR was taken from a man in his fifties or sixties who received an inactivated influenza vaccine. V and J are TRBV5-6 and TRBJ1-6, with D possibly matching TRBD1 (6 bases). The CDR3 DNA is TGTGCCAGCAGACGGGGGGCACTCCTAAATTCACCCCTCCACTTT. Translation gives CASRRGALLNSPLHF.